This T cell receptor beta chain appears in the sequencing data of a study of blood T cell repertoires in COVID-19. Authors' data handling: Scientists estimated how many nucleated cells there were by amplifying reference gene primers. Sequenced by immunoSEQ multiplex PCR; TCRdb stores in-frame clones only, minus some. For V, J and clone size, that table is used; D and trimming come from the DNA. The data contain 250,000 or so clones, around 89% of them singletons. V shed 3 bases, J shed 5 bases, and the junction held 6 bases outside the gene matches. Germline lookup yields CDR1 LNHDA and CDR2 SQIVND (reference sequence). The CDR3 sequence is 15 residues long. In terms of age and location, participants ranged from roughly 18 to 95 years and lived in fewer than 30 US areas.

The rearrangement uses TRBV19 and TRBJ2-7; 11 bases agree with TRBD1. The sequence was obtained from a man aged 50-60 years who had been exposed to COVID-19. Material: PBMCs or T cells enriched from blood (not recorded which). Here the CDR3 reads CASSMEGQGVNEQYF. DNA of the CDR3: TGTGCCAGTAGTATGGAGGGACAGGGGGTGAACGAGCAGTACTTC. The full variable domain, completed using reference TRBV19 and TRBJ2-7, is DGGITQSPKYLFRKEGQNVTLSCEQNLNHDAMYWYRQDPGQGLRLIYYSQIVNDFQKGDIAEGYSVSREKKESFPLTVTSAQKNPTAFYLCASSMEGQGVNEQYFGPGTRLTVT.